Included here is one T cell receptor (beta chain) sequence, with context. This sample stems from a study of T cell responses to AZD1222 COVID-19 vaccine. Analysis merged second doses at about 4 or about 12 weeks. Generated by immunoSEQ multiplex PCR, the TCRdb table keeps only in-frame clones and is missing some. In the table there are around 130,000 clones, approximately 90% of which are singletons. With 4 bases removed from V and 10 bases from J, the gap between germline ends came to 17 bases. This CDR3 region has 15 residues. Germline-derived CDR1 and CDR2 are MDHEN and SYDVKM. Sequences were derived from peripheral blood, sampled 28 days after the second AZD1222 dose. V and J are TRBV28 and TRBJ1-6; D possibly corresponds to TRBD1 (6 bases). The origin of this receptor is an adult who received the AZD1222 COVID-19 vaccine. CDR3 residues: CASSSHRASDSPLHF. CDR3 nucleotides: TGTGCCAGCAGTTCGCACAGGGCTTCGGACTCACCCCTCCACTTT.